The rows below give T cell receptor beta chains drawn from one sample of a study of blood T cell repertoires in COVID-19. The assay was immunoSEQ multiplex PCR, and TCRdb's table has in-frame clones only and misses some. The sample comprises around 50,000 clones, around nine tenths of which are singletons, and approximately 6% rests with the top ten. Sequenced material: peripheral blood. These receptor sequences come from a woman aged 55-69 years with COVID-19, enrolled during active disease. Each CDR3 is given with its conserved first and last residue. The D gene is left open where the match is weak. Clone size, where shown, is once, few, many, or a class for clones that have expanded.

CDR3nt: TGTGCCAGCACTCGGACAGAGAACTATGGCTACACCTTC; CDR3aa: CASTRTENYGYTF; v_gene: TRBV6-5; d_gene: -; abundance: -; j_gene: TRBJ1-2
CDR3nt: TGTGCCAGCAGCCAAGGCCAAGGGAGGGATACGCAGTATTTT; CDR3aa: CASSQGQGRDTQYF; v_gene: TRBV3-1/TRBV3-2; d_gene: -; abundance: -; j_gene: TRBJ2-3
CDR3nt: TGTGCCAGCAGTTTATACTTGGAGGGCAATCAGCCCCAGCATTTT; CDR3aa: CASSLYLEGNQPQHF; v_gene: TRBV28; d_gene: -; abundance: few; j_gene: TRBJ1-5
CDR3nt: TGTGCCAGTAGTATAGATTTAGTGTCCTACGAGCAGTACTTC; CDR3aa: CASSIDLVSYEQYF; v_gene: TRBV19; d_gene: -; abundance: -; j_gene: TRBJ2-7
CDR3nt: TGTGCCAGCAGTGAATATGGAAACACCATATATTTT; CDR3aa: CASSEYGNTIYF; v_gene: TRBV2; d_gene: -; abundance: few; j_gene: TRBJ1-3
CDR3nt: TGTGCCAGTAGTATGGGCCGTACAGGGGGCCGAGAGACCCAGTACTTC; CDR3aa: CASSMGRTGGRETQYF; v_gene: TRBV19; d_gene: TRBD1; abundance: -; j_gene: TRBJ2-5
CDR3nt: TGTGCCAGCAGCTCCGATCAGGGAATCTATGGCTACACCTTC; CDR3aa: CASSSDQGIYGYTF; v_gene: TRBV7-9; d_gene: -; abundance: -; j_gene: TRBJ1-2
CDR3nt: TGTGCCAGCAGCTACGGGACAGACTCCTACGAGCAGTACTTC; CDR3aa: CASSYGTDSYEQYF; v_gene: TRBV5-4; d_gene: TRBD1; abundance: -; j_gene: TRBJ2-7
CDR3nt: TGTGCCAGCAGCCAAGCGTGGCGGGGGGGGTCCTACGAGCAGTACTTC; CDR3aa: CASSQAWRGGSYEQYF; v_gene: TRBV14; d_gene: TRBD2; abundance: few; j_gene: TRBJ2-7
CDR3nt: TGTGCCACCAGCAGAATCAGGGGCAGCACAGATACGCAGTATTTT; CDR3aa: CATSRIRGSTDTQYF; v_gene: TRBV15; d_gene: -; abundance: -; j_gene: TRBJ2-3
CDR3nt: TGTGCCAGCAGCTCACAGGGGGGGTTCCAGCATTTT; CDR3aa: CASSSQGGFQHF; v_gene: TRBV7-2; d_gene: TRBD1; abundance: -; j_gene: TRBJ1-5
CDR3nt: TGTGCCAGCTCACCACATACAGGACCCCTGGACGAGCAGTACTTC; CDR3aa: CASSPHTGPLDEQYF; v_gene: TRBV18; d_gene: -; abundance: -; j_gene: TRBJ2-7
CDR3nt: TGTGCCAGCAGCGCGACAGTGATACCCTACGAGCAGTACTTC; CDR3aa: CASSATVIPYEQYF; v_gene: TRBV9; d_gene: -; abundance: -; j_gene: TRBJ2-7
CDR3nt: TGTGCCAGCAGTGACTCGGCAGGGGGTAATGATGAGCAGTTCTTC; CDR3aa: CASSDSAGGNDEQFF; v_gene: TRBV6-4; d_gene: TRBD1; abundance: -; j_gene: TRBJ2-1
CDR3nt: TGTGCCAGTAGTTCCCTCACAGGGGCTACTTTTAACACTGAAGCTTTCTTT; CDR3aa: CASSSLTGATFNTEAFF; v_gene: TRBV19; d_gene: TRBD1; abundance: -; j_gene: TRBJ1-1
CDR3nt: TGTGCCAGCAGCTTAGTGGCGGCTGGAAACACCATATATTTT; CDR3aa: CASSLVAAGNTIYF; v_gene: TRBV7-2; d_gene: -; abundance: once; j_gene: TRBJ1-3
CDR3nt: TGTGCCAGCAGTGAGGAGGGCCTTAATGAAAAACTGTTTTTT; CDR3aa: CASSEEGLNEKLFF; v_gene: TRBV28; d_gene: -; abundance: -; j_gene: TRBJ1-4